This is a list of T cell receptor beta chains from one sample in a study of blood T cell repertoires in COVID-19. Assay used: immunoSEQ multiplex PCR; TCRdb lists only in-frame clones, some missing. The sample includes 150,000 or so clones, roughly 81% of them seen just once. The sequenced sample consisted of peripheral blood. The receptors were sampled from a woman in her forties or fifties with COVID-19, enrolled during active disease. Both conserved end residues are part of each CDR3.

V gene | CDR3 protein
TRBV27 | CASSFRRGTDTQYF
TRBV29-1 | CSVETQRGYNEQFF
TRBV7-2 | CASSYGQGSLKGYTF
TRBV5-6 | CASSFLLAGVQETQYF
TRBV4-3 | CASSQDRTAGANVLTF
TRBV11-2 | CASSGGATNEKLFF
TRBV7-6 | CASSFSPLKIYSQGGTEAFF
TRBV6-5 | CASSYSLQSYGYIF
TRBV7-6 | CASSPLAGVGNIQYF
TRBV5-1 | CASSLALYGGGAYNEQFF
TRBV7-9 | CASSLDTTDTQYF
TRBV11-2 | CASSLRLFQETQYF
TRBV3-1/TRBV3-2 | CASSQVGDSGGRGEQFF
TRBV18 | CASSIGQGAAEGGYTF
TRBV7-9 | CASSREDGAYEQYF
TRBV12-5 | CASGATVQPQHF
TRBV2 | CASSEARGEGYGYTF
TRBV30 | CAWSVEVYGYTF
TRBV6-5 | CASTPSGSANEKLFF
TRBV6-1 | CASSETGDTQYF
TRBV3-1/TRBV3-2 | CASSPTAGMNTEAFF
TRBV30 | CAWSNARQGSNGYTF
TRBV24-1 | CATSQLAASYNEQFF
TRBV7-9 | CASSSRLGTQYNEQFF
TRBV11-2 | CASSFEVGFYEQYF
TRBV11-2 | CASSQLPSYNEQFF
TRBV7-2 | CASSLGTGWSKLFF
TRBV5-1 | CASSWDRGPNTEAFF
TRBV6-5 | CASSWTSGNTGELFF
TRBV27 | CASSSNRGLGSDTQYF
TRBV5-4 | CASRTGSTDTQYF
TRBV29-1 | CSVAELAGGPYEQYF
TRBV15 | CATSSNQADYEKLFF
TRBV7-3 | CASSRTGKANTGELFF
TRBV4-3 | CASSQAPLTSGVREQYF
TRBV3-1/TRBV3-2 | CASSQVPSGGKGLEQYF
TRBV4-1 | CASSQEKIGQGASEAFF
TRBV6-1 | CASSDPNDRGQETQYF
TRBV7-9 | CASSPPDGSEKLFF
TRBV11-2 | CASSPGASGGSSTDTQYF
TRBV6-5 | CASGYRDSLAGELFF
TRBV20-1 | CSASALTGFQGYTF
TRBV21-1 | CASSKGPPRTGPREETQYF
TRBV10-3 | CAIGGEPSEKLFF
TRBV13 | CASSSTGGMDSEYGYTF
TRBV28 | CASSSPTGNSGYTF
TRBV5-1 | CASSREMGGEGKLFF
TRBV19 | CASSIWDRGTQYF
TRBV5-1 | CASSLTGGYGIGNTIYF
TRBV30 | CAWRRTGGTNEKLFF
TRBV11-3 | CASSLDGTSGTDTQYF
TRBV7-9 | CASSLVGATSNTEAFF
TRBV7-9 | CASSLVHYEQYF
TRBV3-1/TRBV3-2 | CASSHSGPSLEQYF
TRBV2 | CASSFSGVGGELFF
TRBV30 | CAWEPGQGNSPLHF
TRBV6-5 | CASRAGQGSNSPLHF